The source of this TCR beta chain is a study of T cell responses to AZD1222 COVID-19 vaccine. Study observations and caveats: Sampling that yielded the repertoires occurred only after the peak T cell response.

Trimming pared 6 bases from V and 4 bases from J, leaving 12 bases between. Germline V gene data show CDR1 as LGHNT and CDR2 as FRNRAP. The CDR3 runs 13 residues. Comment on this clone: The antigen is not known.

Method: immunoSEQ multiplex PCR; TCRdb's copy keeps in-frame clones and lacks some. Of about 140,000 clones detected, 92% appear once; the ten largest clones hold just over 3%. This TCR derives from an adult in good health. The chain combines TRBV12-5 with TRBJ1-2; TRBD1 is a possible D gene (5 bases). The sample consisted of peripheral blood, taken on day 0 of AZD1222 vaccination. The CDR3, as DNA: TGTGCTAGTGGGGCGGGGGATGGCTATGGCTACACCTTC. Amino acids: CASGAGDGYGYTF. The full variable domain, in which reference TRBV12-5 and TRBJ1-2 provide the parts outside the CDR3, is DARVTQTPRHKVTEMGQEVTMRCQPILGHNTVFWYRQTMMQGLELLAYFRNRAPLDDSGMPKDRFSAEMPDATLATLKIQPSEPRDSAVYFCASGAGDGYGYTFGSGTRLTVV.